This T cell receptor beta chain was documented in a study of blood T cells in healthy people across ages. Extracted total RNA amounted to at least 5.5 micrograms for each sample. Through a sample-barcoded 5' primer and a J-beta primer mix, a second PCR was run for roughly 6 to 11 cycles. One entry per CDR3 protein results from TCRdb running MiXCR on the 5' RACE reads. Of about 930,000 distinct CDR3 sequences in the sample, under 35% are singletons; the top ten hold 10%. This clonotype was picked up many times. V was clipped by 0 bases and J by 2 bases, with 11 bases between them. This CDR3 region has 16 residues. These data also formed part of another study, on T cells of mothers and their children.

Sequenced sample: blood. The chain combines TRBV12-3 or TRBV12-4 with TRBJ1-5; D is perhaps TRBD1 (6 bases). This TCR was sampled from a woman between 40 and 55 years old in good health. The CDR3 protein is CASSLAQGWGNQPQHF. The CDR3 DNA follows: TGTGCCAGCAGTTTAGCGCAGGGGTGGGGCAATCAGCCCCAGCATTTT.